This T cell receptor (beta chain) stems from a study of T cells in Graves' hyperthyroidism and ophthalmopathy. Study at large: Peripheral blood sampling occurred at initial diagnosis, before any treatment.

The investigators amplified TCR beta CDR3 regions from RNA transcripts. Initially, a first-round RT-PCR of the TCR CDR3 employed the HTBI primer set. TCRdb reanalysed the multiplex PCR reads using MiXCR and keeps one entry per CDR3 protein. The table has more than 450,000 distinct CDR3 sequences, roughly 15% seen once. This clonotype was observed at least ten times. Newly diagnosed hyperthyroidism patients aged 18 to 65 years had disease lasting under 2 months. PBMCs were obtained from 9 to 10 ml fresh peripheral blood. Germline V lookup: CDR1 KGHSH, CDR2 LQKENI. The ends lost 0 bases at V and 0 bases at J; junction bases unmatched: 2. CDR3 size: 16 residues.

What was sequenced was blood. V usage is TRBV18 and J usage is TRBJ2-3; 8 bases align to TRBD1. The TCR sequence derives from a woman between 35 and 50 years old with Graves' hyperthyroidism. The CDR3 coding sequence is TGTGCCAGCTCACCACCGGACAGGGATAGCACAGATACGCAGTATTTT. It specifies CASSPPDRDSTDTQYF.